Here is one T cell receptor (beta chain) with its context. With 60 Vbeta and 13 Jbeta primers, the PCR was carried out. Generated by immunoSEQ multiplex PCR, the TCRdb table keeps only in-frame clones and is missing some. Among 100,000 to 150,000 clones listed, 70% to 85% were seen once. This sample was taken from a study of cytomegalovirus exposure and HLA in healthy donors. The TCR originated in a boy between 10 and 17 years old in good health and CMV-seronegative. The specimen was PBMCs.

CDR3 residues: CASSLEAGAYEQYF. CDR3 sequence (DNA): TGTGCCAGCAGCTTAGAAGCCGGAGCCTACGAGCAGTACTTC. This chain connects TRBV11-1 to TRBJ2-7; D gene uncertain. Germline V gene lookup returns CDR1 SGHAT and CDR2 FQDESV (reference sequence). The CDR3 is 14 residues long. The V end lost 1 base, the J end lost 2 bases, and 9 bases lay between the germline ends.